This TCR beta chain was captured by sequencing in a study of T cell responses to AZD1222 COVID-19 vaccine. V gave up 5 bases and J gave up 3 bases; unmatched junction bases: 9. Germline assignment: CDR1 SGHNT and CDR2 YENEEA. This CDR3 region has 16 residues. Data came from immunoSEQ multiplex PCR; TCRdb stores just in-frame clones and leaves some out. The profile shows around 50,000 clones, around 84% of them singletons. This chain joins TRBV11-3 and TRBJ2-7, with 11 bases aligning to TRBD1. The TCR comes from an adult in good health. The specimen was peripheral blood, collected on day 0 of AZD1222 vaccination. CDR3 DNA: TGTGCCAGCAGCAAAGGTGGGACAGGGGGAGTCTACGAGCAGTACTTC. This sequence encodes CASSKGGTGGVYEQYF.